The 3 T cell receptor beta chains below were found in one sample sequenced in a study of identical twins. TCRdb processed the 5' RACE reads anew with MiXCR; each CDR3 protein has one entry. The sample carries 350,000 or so distinct CDR3 sequences, over 9% recorded once. This sample was shared with a second study, whose subject was yellow fever vaccine responses in identical twins.

The sample comprised CD8+ T cells sorted from blood. These receptor sequences come from a woman younger than 35 in good health.

This clonotype was counted only a few times. The V gene is TRBV6-1, the J gene TRBJ2-2; D is perhaps TRBD1 (6 bases). Looked up from germline, CDR1 is MNHNS and CDR2 is SASEGT. The CDR3 loop spans 15 amino acids. Trimming took off 5 bases at V and 2 bases at J, with 12 bases between the two ends. The CDR3 spells CASSPGQINTGELFF. In DNA, the CDR3 is TGTGCCAGCAGTCCCGGACAGATCAACACCGGGGAGCTGTTTTTT.

In its sample, this clonotype was seen a few times. The chain joins TRBV15 to TRBJ2-1; D is unresolved. The CDR3 extends over 13 amino acids. V was trimmed by 2 bases and J by 2 bases, leaving 4 bases between them. Germline CDR1 is LNHNV and CDR2 is YYDKDF (reference sequence). CDR3 coding DNA: TGTGCCACCAGCAGACTCCCCTACAATGAGCAGTTCTTC. Translated: CATSRLPYNEQFF. Variable domain in full (rest from reference TRBV15 and TRBJ2-1): DAMVIQNPRYQVTQFGKPVTLSCSQTLNHNVMYWYQQKSSQAPKLLFHYYDKDFNNEADTPDNFQSRRPNTSFCFLDIRSPGLGDTAMYLCATSRLPYNEQFFGPGTRLTVL.

This clonotype was seen many times. The J gene is TRBJ2-7, the V gene TRBV3-1; 9 positions agree with TRBD1. This CDR3 is built from 14 residues. The germline V gene encodes CDR1 LGHDT and CDR2 YNNKEL (reference sequence). V trimming: 3 bases; J trimming: 2 bases; junction bases outside the gene matches: 2. CDR3 sequence: CASSQGQGPYEQYF. The CDR3, as DNA: TGTGCCAGCAGCCAGGGACAGGGCCCCTACGAGCAGTACTTC.